A selection of T cell receptor beta chains follows, all from one sample in a study of blood T cell repertoires in COVID-19. Generated by immunoSEQ multiplex PCR, the TCRdb table keeps only in-frame clones and is missing some. The sample records under 150,000 clones, approximately 80% being singletons. The sample consisted of PBMCs or T cells enriched from blood (not recorded which). Receptor source: a man aged 50 to 59 in a cohort exposed to, infected with or recovered from COVID-19 (not recorded which). Both conserved end residues are part of each CDR3. D genes are given only for firm matches. The listing skips clone size in some rows; elsewhere it reads once, few, many or a size class.

clone size,V gene,D gene,J gene,CDR3 DNA,CDR3 protein
NA,TRBV10-1,NA,TRBJ2-2,TGCGCCAGCAGTACAGCCGGGAACACCGGGGAGCTGTTTTTT,CASSTAGNTGELFF
many,TRBV5-4,TRBD2,TRBJ2-1,TGTGCCAGCAGCCCCTCGAGCGGGGGGCTCAATGAGCAGTTCTTC,CASSPSSGGLNEQFF
NA,TRBV7-9,NA,TRBJ2-5,TGTGCCAGCAGCCCGGGGGATGTGTACCAAGAGACCCAGTACTTC,CASSPGDVYQETQYF
NA,TRBV29-1,NA,TRBJ1-2,TGCAGTTACAGGGCTGGTGGCTACACCTTC,CSYRAGGYTF
NA,TRBV4-1,TRBD1,TRBJ2-1,TGCGCCAGCAGCCACTTCCCCCGGGACAGGGCCCTTGAGCAGTTCTTC,CASSHFPRDRALEQFF
NA,TRBV2,TRBD1,TRBJ2-7,TGTGCCAGCAGTGACCGAACGGCGGGACAGGGGGCCTACGAGCAGTACTTC,CASSDRTAGQGAYEQYF
NA,TRBV3-1/TRBV3-2,NA,TRBJ1-3,TGTGCCAGCAGCCCGGGATCCGGGTTCCCCTCTGGAAACACCATATATTTT,CASSPGSGFPSGNTIYF
NA,TRBV28,NA,TRBJ2-7,TGTGCCAGCAGTTCCTACGGACAGACCTACGAGCAGTACTTC,CASSSYGQTYEQYF
NA,TRBV7-8,TRBD1,TRBJ2-1,TGTGCCAGCAGCCCCAGGGACAGGGGGTCGGATGAGCAGTTCTTC,CASSPRDRGSDEQFF
NA,TRBV6-5,NA,TRBJ2-7,TGTGCCAGCAGTTACATGGCGGGGCAGGTCGAGCAGTACTTC,CASSYMAGQVEQYF
NA,TRBV3-1/TRBV3-2,NA,TRBJ1-1,TGTGCCAGCAGGAACGTACAGGTGAACACTGAAGCTTTCTTT,CASRNVQVNTEAFF
NA,TRBV7-2,TRBD2,TRBJ2-6,TGTGCCAGCAGCTCCAAGGGACTAGCGAGCCCTGGGGCCAACGTCCTGACTTTC,CASSSKGLASPGANVLTF
NA,TRBV4-2,TRBD2,TRBJ2-2,TGTGCCAGCAGCCAAGAGGGCCTAGCGGGAGTTGGGAACACCGGGGAGCTGTTTTTT,CASSQEGLAGVGNTGELFF
NA,TRBV30,TRBD2,TRBJ2-2,TGTGCCTGGGCTAGCGGGATTCACCTGAACACCGGGGAGCTGTTTTTT,CAWASGIHLNTGELFF
NA,TRBV6-4,TRBD1,TRBJ1-3,TGTGCCAGCAGTGACTCAGGGGGGACAGACGGGAACACCATATATTTT,CASSDSGGTDGNTIYF